The next 5 T cell receptor beta chains were all read from a single sample in a study of brain T cells in children with intractable seizures. Time point meaning: blood from clinic visit 5 months post-surgery; TSC patient then seizure free. Assay: immunoSEQ multiplex PCR; the TCRdb copy retains only in-frame clones and omits some. The table lists about 340,000 clones, about 94% of them singletons, with 4.5% to 7% in the top ten. Sequenced material: peripheral blood, taken more than 4 months after surgery. The receptors derive from a boy under two years old with tuberous sclerosis and intractable seizures.

The V gene is TRBV19, the J gene TRBJ2-3; D is uncertain. V was cut by 7 bases and J by 5 bases, with 13 bases left in between. Germline CDR1 and CDR2: LNHDA and SQIVND (reference sequence). The CDR3 loop spans 13 amino acids. CDR3 in DNA: TGTGCCAGTACCATGCTAGGAGAAGATACGCAGTATTTT. This codes for CASTMLGEDTQYF.

V usage is TRBV5-1 and J usage is TRBJ2-7, with a possible D match to TRBD1 (5 bases). Germline lookup yields CDR1 SGHRS and CDR2 YFSETQ. V was pared by 1 base and J by 3 bases, with 8 bases between. This CDR3 comprises 13 residues. In DNA, the CDR3 is TGCGCCAGCAGCTTGCTAGGGGTCTACGAGCAGTACTTC. Protein: CASSLLGVYEQYF. The full variable domain, rest sourced from reference TRBV5-1 and TRBJ2-7, is KAGVTQTPRYLIKTRGQQVTLSCSPISGHRSVSWYQQTPGQGLQFLFEYFSETQRNKGNFPGRFSGRQFSNSRSEMNVSTLELGDSALYLCASSLLGVYEQYFGPGTRLTVT.

The chain has TRBV24-1 and TRBJ1-5; D gene unclear. Trimming removed 2 bases at V and 5 bases at J, with 6 bases between. The CDR3 has 13 residues. The germline gives CDR1 KGHDR, CDR2 SFDVKD. The CDR3 loop is CATSDWGDQPQHF. In nucleotides, the CDR3 is TGTGCCACCAGTGATTGGGGAGATCAGCCCCAGCATTTT.

The chain has TRBV19 and TRBJ2-1; the D is unclear. This CDR3 is built from 15 residues. Germline V gene lookup returns CDR1 LNHDA and CDR2 SQIVND (reference sequence). Trimming stripped 3 bases from V and 4 bases from J, with 13 bases between. CDR3 coding DNA: TGTGCCAGTAGTATGTTTGAGAGGTTATACAATGAGCAGTTCTTC. Its translation: CASSMFERLYNEQFF.

This clone appeared once. V and J are TRBV5-1 and TRBJ2-5, with TRBD2 as a possible D gene (5 bases). The ends were cut back, 4 bases at V and 4 bases at J, with 20 bases in the middle. The germline V gene encodes CDR1 SGHRS and CDR2 YFSETQ. The CDR3 spans 16 residues. In DNA, the CDR3 is TGCGCCAGCAGCCCAGGAGCGGTCCCAATTGGAGAGACCCAGTACTTC. This gives the protein CASSPGAVPIGETQYF.